The clone carrying this T cell receptor (beta chain) was detected a few times. The target antigen is unknown. This entry belongs to a study of T cells after yellow fever vaccination. Trimming took 6 bases from V and 0 from J, leaving 9 bases between them. The CDR3 runs to 13 residues. TCRdb fed the 5' RACE reads into MiXCR, producing one record per CDR3 protein. Among fewer than 450,000 distinct CDR3 sequences, around a tenth were seen once, and the ten largest hold roughly 18%. Findings of the study overall: High-abundance clonotypes from the bulk population could contaminate FACS-sorted repertoires. The booster response re-showed most primary clones: more than 95% CD4, roughly 91% CD8.

This chain uses TRBV12-3 or TRBV12-4 with TRBJ2-7; D might be TRBD1 (6 bases). This specimen consisted of PBMCs, obtained on the day of the first yellow fever vaccination. This TCR was recovered from a young man who received the YFV17D yellow fever vaccine. CDR3 nucleotides: TGTGCCAGCAGAAAGGACAGCTCCTACGAGCAGTACTTC. It specifies CASRKDSSYEQYF.